Listed below are T cell receptor beta chains from one sample, sequenced in a study of blood T cells in healthy people across ages. Each CDR3 protein is one row after TCRdb ran MiXCR on the 5' RACE reads. The table has about 1.8 million distinct CDR3 sequences, about 50% seen once. Sequenced input: blood. These receptors all come from a woman in her 40s in good health. Each CDR3 is given with its conserved first and last residue. The D gene is left open where the match is weak.

CASTRQGRGGYTF | TRBJ1-2 | TRBV6-6 | TRBD1
CASSPTRQYTGELFF | TRBJ2-2 | TRBV27 | -
CASSHPGRGNNEQFF | TRBJ2-1 | TRBV3-1 | -
CASSVDRVGSTDTQYF | TRBJ2-3 | TRBV2 | TRBD1
CASSLITPGQGADREQFF | TRBJ2-1 | TRBV4-1 | TRBD1
CASSRGTTDTQYF | TRBJ2-3 | TRBV6-6 | TRBD2
CATSRADSGYEQYF | TRBJ2-7 | TRBV15 | -
CASSHKAGSPYEQFF | TRBJ2-1 | TRBV3-1 | -
CASLETSGGDTQYF | TRBJ2-3 | TRBV2 | TRBD2
CASSSDRDHEQYF | TRBJ2-7 | TRBV6-5 | TRBD1
CASSGRDISYEQYF | TRBJ2-7 | TRBV27 | -
CASSLVSGGKETQYF | TRBJ2-5 | TRBV7-2 | TRBD1
CASSPPRLDEVEQYF | TRBJ2-7 | TRBV13 | -
CASSYGTAKAHGFTF | TRBJ1-2 | TRBV7-2 | TRBD1
CASSLGQTEVWEQFF | TRBJ2-1 | TRBV5-6 | -
CASSPSTLHSVYGYTF | TRBJ1-2 | TRBV6-2/TRBV6-3 | -
CASSQMGLAGPGDYEQYF | TRBJ2-7 | TRBV4-1 | TRBD2
CASSKYDRGLLSNQPQHF | TRBJ1-5 | TRBV21-1 | -
CSARDGSRAYGYTF | TRBJ1-2 | TRBV20-1 | -
CATSRAKYEKPSRDRGIYREKLFF | TRBJ1-4 | TRBV15 | TRBD1
CASSERGTEAFF | TRBJ1-1 | TRBV6-2/TRBV6-3 | -
CASSLDTTTDTQYF | TRBJ2-3 | TRBV5-5 | -
CASSDRGPDQPQHF | TRBJ1-5 | TRBV2 | TRBD1
CRAGTSGGYEQYF | TRBJ2-7 | TRBV20-1 | TRBD2
CASTPMEETQYF | TRBJ2-5 | TRBV11-2 | -
CASRTGMNEQYF | TRBJ2-7 | TRBV2 | TRBD1
CSVGRRVVTDTQYF | TRBJ2-3 | TRBV20-1 | -
CSATVERKQYF | TRBJ2-7 | TRBV20-1 | -
CASSQDQGTVQETQYF | TRBJ2-5 | TRBV4-2 | TRBD1
CASSPEIPGHPGGKLFF | TRBJ1-4 | TRBV5-1 | -
CASSPYFGTQQETQYF | TRBJ2-5 | TRBV18 | -
CASSVWGRLGNQPQHF | TRBJ1-5 | TRBV28 | -
CASSLSPAQGEQYF | TRBJ2-5 | TRBV5-1 | TRBD1
CASSATGIRETQYF | TRBJ2-5 | TRBV2 | -
CASSLVSGMDTQYF | TRBJ2-3 | TRBV11-2 | -
CASSFIGRNEKLFF | TRBJ1-4 | TRBV28 | -
CTSSQDPDSTYEQYF | - | TRBV4-1 | -
CASRIQENYGYTF | TRBJ1-2 | TRBV28 | -
CSPGGAGNYGQYF | TRBJ2-5 | TRBV20-1 | -
CASSFTVAPETQYF | TRBJ2-5 | TRBV28 | -
CSVRRLAGGSYNEQFF | TRBJ2-1 | TRBV29-1 | TRBD2
CASSFRPVMGATSTDTQYF | TRBJ2-3 | TRBV7-2 | -
CASSLEGLAGRNTQYF | TRBJ2-3 | TRBV5-1 | TRBD2
CASSPGYGSPYGYTF | TRBJ1-2 | TRBV12-3/TRBV12-4 | -
CASSRRGASGNTGELFF | TRBJ2-2 | TRBV4-2 | -